These 21 T cell receptor beta chains came from one sample sequenced in a study of Ad26.COV2.S vaccination and SARS-CoV-2 variants. Described treatment: 15 to 20 received Ad26.COV2.S at low or high dose, single or two shots; about 5 received placebo; per-sample allocation not given. Sampling happened 63 days after the first vaccine or placebo injection. Repertoires were generated with immunoSEQ multiplex PCR, while TCRdb's copy carries only in-frame clones and drops some. The sample yields about 350,000 clones, around 83% seen once. This sample comprised peripheral blood, obtained in a trial of Ad26.COV2.S vaccine versus placebo. The receptors stem from a person between 18 and 65 years old who received the Ad26.COV2.S COVID-19 vaccine or a placebo.

This clone was seen a handful of times. The chain uses TRBV10-3 and TRBJ1-1; D unclear. CDR3 length equals 12 residues. From germline, CDR1 is ENHRY and CDR2 SYGVKD. Deletions cut 6 bases from V and 4 bases from J, with 9 bases between. The CDR3: CAISSVGTEAFF. CDR3 sequence (DNA): TGTGCCATCAGCTCGGTTGGCACTGAAGCTTTCTTT.

J is TRBJ1-5 and V is TRBV2, with D possibly matching TRBD1 (6 bases). Trimming pared 7 bases from V and 9 bases from J, leaving 25 bases between. The CDR3 is 16 amino acids. Looked up from germline, CDR1 is SNHLY and CDR2 is FYNNEI. The CDR3, as DNA: TGTGCCAGCACCCAACTTGGGGAAAGGGACAAGAGGCCCCAGCATTTT. It specifies CASTQLGERDKRPQHF.

This chain connects TRBV5-4 to TRBJ2-1; D is perhaps TRBD2 (5 bases). Germline V gives CDR1 SGHNT, CDR2 YYREEE (reference sequence). Between the trimmed V and J ends, which lost 0 bases and 5 bases, there was a span of 12 bases. The CDR3 runs to 15 residues. CDR3 protein: CASSLVVANHNEQFF. Written as DNA, the CDR3 is TGTGCCAGCAGCTTGGTTGTAGCGAACCACAATGAGCAGTTCTTC.

The gene calls are TRBV30 and TRBJ2-7; 7 positions match TRBD2. The CDR3 is 14 residues long. J was trimmed by 5 bases and V by 5 bases; bases with no gene match: 12. Germline lookup yields CDR1 GTSNPN and CDR2 SVGIG (reference sequence). CDR3 residues: CAWDRWGGVDEQYF. In DNA, the CDR3 is TGTGCCTGGGACCGTTGGGGGGGAGTAGACGAGCAGTACTTC.

V and J are TRBV28 and TRBJ1-6; D unclear. V was shortened by 2 bases and J by 9 bases, with 11 bases between the two germline ends. The CDR3 covers 14 residues. Germline-derived CDR1 and CDR2 are MDHEN and SYDVKM. In DNA, the CDR3 is TGTGCCAGCAGTTTACGGAGTAGATCTTCACCCCTCCACTTT. This sequence encodes CASSLRSRSSPLHF.

The V call is TRBV7-9, the J call TRBJ2-1; D is possibly TRBD2 (6 bases). The V gene's germline CDR1 is SEHNR and CDR2 FQNEAQ (reference sequence). The length of the CDR3 is 15 residues. V gave up 1 base and J gave up 7 bases, with 14 bases separating them. The CDR3 here is CASSLEIRGWNEQFF. Written as DNA, the CDR3 is TGTGCCAGCAGCTTAGAGATCCGGGGGTGGAATGAGCAGTTCTTC.

There are a few counts of this clone. This chain links TRBV16 with TRBJ2-7; 7 bases align to TRBD1. The ends lost 4 bases at V and 0 bases at J; junction bases unmatched: 6. The CDR3 is 15 amino acids. Per the germline V gene, CDR1 is KGHSY and CDR2 is FQNENV. DNA for the CDR3: TGTGCCAGCAGCCCGACAGGGAAGAGCTCCTACGAGCAGTACTTC. Encoded protein: CASSPTGKSSYEQYF.

The gene calls are TRBV5-6 and TRBJ2-5, with 8 bases fitting TRBD2. Per germline, CDR1 SGHDT and CDR2 YYEEEE. J was trimmed by 1 base and V by 1 base; bases with no gene match: 0. The CDR3 sequence is 14 residues long. The CDR3: CASSLRGGQETQYF. The CDR3 DNA follows: TGTGCCAGCAGCTTGCGGGGGGGCCAAGAGACCCAGTACTTC.

V is TRBV29-1 and J is TRBJ2-1; D possibly corresponds to TRBD2 (5 bases). Germline assignment: CDR1 SQVTM and CDR2 ANQGSEA. This CDR3 has 13 residues. The V and J ends lost 7 bases and 4 bases respectively, with 14 bases between them. The CDR3, as DNA: TGCAGCGGTTCGCGGGCCGGGTACAATGAGCAGTTCTTC. It yields the protein CSGSRAGYNEQFF.

The rearrangement uses TRBV5-6 and TRBJ1-1; no definite D call. The CDR3 extends over 12 amino acids. Per the germline V gene, CDR1 is SGHDT and CDR2 is YYEEEE. V was cut by 3 bases and J by 6 bases, with 9 bases left in between. As DNA, the CDR3 is TGTGCCAGCAGCTGGCAATCCGCTGAAGCTTTCTTT. This codes for CASSWQSAEAFF.

The chain combines TRBV7-2 with TRBJ2-7; no clear D. Germline V gene sequence: CDR1 SGHTA, CDR2 FQGNSA. V lost 1 base to trimming and J lost 3 bases, with 7 bases between them. This CDR3 is built from 13 residues. In DNA, the CDR3 is TGTGCCAGCAGCTTAGTATCCTACTACGAGCAGTACTTC. It yields the protein CASSLVSYYEQYF.

The chain links TRBV29-1 to TRBJ2-3; 12 nucleotides line up with TRBD2. CDR3 length: 15 amino acids. The junction had 7 bases not matched to a gene; V was cut back by 7 bases and J by 2 bases. From germline, CDR1 is SQVTM and CDR2 ANQGSEA. CDR3 amino acids: CSATGLAGVTDTQYF. Here the CDR3 DNA reads TGCAGCGCCACGGGACTAGCGGGTGTCACAGATACGCAGTATTTT.

This clone was counted only a few times. The chain couples TRBV28 to TRBJ2-5; 9 nucleotides agree with TRBD1. The trim removed 4 bases at V and 5 bases at J, leaving 17 bases unmatched. The CDR3 has 18 residues. Germline V gene lookup returns CDR1 MDHEN and CDR2 SYDVKM. CDR3 region: CASSSYRDRASPKETQYF. In nucleotides, the CDR3 is TGTGCCAGCAGTTCCTACCGGGACAGGGCTAGTCCAAAGGAGACCCAGTACTTC.

This clone showed up just once. The rearrangement uses TRBV14 and TRBJ1-5; weak D call: TRBD1 (5 bases). Germline lookup yields CDR1 SGHDN and CDR2 FVKESK. This CDR3 has 14 residues. Trimming took 5 bases from V and 5 from J, leaving 13 bases between them. CDR3 sequence (DNA): TGTGCCAGCAGCTCGCAGGGTCACGATCAGCCCCAGCATTTT. As protein: CASSSQGHDQPQHF.

A single count supports this clone. The chain recombines TRBV29-1 with TRBJ1-2, with no clear D. The CDR3 totals 14 residues. CDR1 SQVTM and CDR2 ANQGSEA come from the germline V gene. Trimming removed 3 bases at V and 4 bases at J, with 15 bases between. This CDR3 reads CSVDRSFSPYGYTF. The CDR3 bases are TGCAGCGTTGACAGATCATTTAGTCCCTATGGCTACACCTTC. The full variable domain, in which reference TRBV29-1 and TRBJ1-2 provide the parts outside the CDR3, is SAVISQKPSRDICQRGTSLTIQCQVDSQVTMMFWYRQQPGQSLTLIATANQGSEATYESGFVIDKFPISRPNLTFSTLTVSNMSPEDSSIYLCSVDRSFSPYGYTFGSGTRLTVV.

V usage is TRBV18 and J usage is TRBJ2-3; a possible D gene is TRBD2 (6 bases). Germline CDR1 reads KGHSH; CDR2 reads LQKENI. V shed 2 bases and J shed 6 bases, with 21 bases lying between them. The CDR3 is 17 amino acids. The CDR3 nucleotides read TGTGCCAGCTCACCATTCTGGTCGGGGGACCACATGGATACGCAGTATTTT. Translating gives CASSPFWSGDHMDTQYF.

This rearrangement joins TRBV9 to TRBJ2-2; D is unresolved. Trimming shortened V by 0 bases and J by 3 bases, and 6 bases separated the two germline ends. The CDR3 is 14 residues long. Looked up from germline, CDR1 is SGDLS and CDR2 is YYNGEE. Here the CDR3 DNA reads TGTGCCAGCAGCGTAGGACCCCACACCGGGGAGCTGTTTTTT. It yields the protein CASSVGPHTGELFF.

The chain employs TRBV3-1 (or the pseudogene TRBV3-2) and TRBJ2-7; the D is unclear. The length of the CDR3 is 16 residues. Germline V gene lookup returns CDR1 LGHDT and CDR2 YNNKEL (reference sequence). Between the trimmed V and J ends, which lost 0 bases and 2 bases, there was a span of 14 bases. The CDR3 protein is CASSQDSAGRTYEQYF. In nucleotides, the CDR3 is TGTGCCAGCAGCCAAGATTCGGCAGGACGGACCTACGAGCAGTACTTC.

A single count supports this clone. V usage is TRBV2 and J usage is TRBJ2-3, with D perhaps assigned TRBD1 or TRBD2 (5 bases each). The CDR3 length is 16 residues. Germline-derived CDR1 and CDR2 are SNHLY and FYNNEI. The V end was cut by 2 bases, the J end by 3 bases, with 15 bases between. The CDR3 protein is CASSEPGTKLTDTQYF. In nucleotides, the CDR3 is TGTGCCAGCAGTGAACCCGGGACCAAACTGACAGATACGCAGTATTTT.

The J gene is TRBJ1-5, the V gene TRBV5-8, with 9 bases matching TRBD1. With 1 base clipped from V and 6 bases from J, the junction kept 11 bases outside the gene matches. CDR1 SGHTS and CDR2 YDEGEE come from the germline V gene. The CDR3 sequence is 17 residues long. CDR3 bases: TGTGCCAGCAGCTTGCTCCTGGGACAGGGAGTTGGTCAGCCCCAGCATTTT. Protein sequence: CASSLLLGQGVGQPQHF.

The chain has TRBV7-9 and TRBJ2-2, with D possibly being TRBD2 (6 bases). The CDR3 consists of 15 residues. Between the trimmed V and J ends, which lost 5 bases and 2 bases, there was a span of 12 bases. Germline values: CDR1 SEHNR, CDR2 FQNEAQ (reference sequence). The CDR3 DNA sequence: TGTGCCAGCAGCGTAACTAGCCGAAACACCGGGGAGCTGTTTTTT. Its translation: CASSVTSRNTGELFF.